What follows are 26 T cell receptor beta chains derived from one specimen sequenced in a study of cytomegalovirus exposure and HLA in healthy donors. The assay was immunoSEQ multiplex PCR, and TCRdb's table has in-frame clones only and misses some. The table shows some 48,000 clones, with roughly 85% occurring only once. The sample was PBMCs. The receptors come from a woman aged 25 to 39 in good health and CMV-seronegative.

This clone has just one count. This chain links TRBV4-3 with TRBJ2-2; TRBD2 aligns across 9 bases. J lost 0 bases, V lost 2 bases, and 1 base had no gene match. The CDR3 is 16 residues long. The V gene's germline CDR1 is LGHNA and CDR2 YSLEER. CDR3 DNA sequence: TGCGCCAGCAGCCAACTAGCGGGGACGAACACCGGGGAGCTGTTTTTT. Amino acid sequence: CASSQLAGTNTGELFF.

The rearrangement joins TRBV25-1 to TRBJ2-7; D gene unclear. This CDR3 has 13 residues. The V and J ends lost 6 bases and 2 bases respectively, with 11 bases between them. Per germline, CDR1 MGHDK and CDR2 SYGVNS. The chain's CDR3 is CASSRTDTYEQYF. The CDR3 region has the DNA TGTGCCAGCAGCCGCACCGACACCTACGAGCAGTACTTC.

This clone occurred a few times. The CDR3 region is CASSLGLAGGPGETQYF. CDR3 bases: TGTGCCAGCAGCTTGGGACTAGCGGGAGGGCCCGGAGAGACCCAGTACTTC. This rearrangement joins TRBV9 to TRBJ2-5, with TRBD2 identical over 16 bases. CDR1 and CDR2 from the germline V gene are SGDLS and YYNGEE. The ends lost 4 bases at V and 4 bases at J; junction bases unmatched: 7. The CDR3 covers 17 residues.

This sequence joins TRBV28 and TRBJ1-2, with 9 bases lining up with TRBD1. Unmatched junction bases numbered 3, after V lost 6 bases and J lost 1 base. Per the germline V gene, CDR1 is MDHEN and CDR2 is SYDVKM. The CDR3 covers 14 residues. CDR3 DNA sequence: TGTGCCAGCAGCTCGGGACAGGGTAACTATGGCTACACCTTC. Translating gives CASSSGQGNYGYTF.

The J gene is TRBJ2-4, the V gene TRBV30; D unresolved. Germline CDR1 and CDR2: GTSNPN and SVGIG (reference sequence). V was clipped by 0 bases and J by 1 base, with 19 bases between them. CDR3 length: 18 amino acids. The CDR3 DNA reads TGTGCCTGGAGTGTAACGAGGTGGCTCTCCCGGGCCAAAAACATTCAGTACTTC. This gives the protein CAWSVTRWLSRAKNIQYF.

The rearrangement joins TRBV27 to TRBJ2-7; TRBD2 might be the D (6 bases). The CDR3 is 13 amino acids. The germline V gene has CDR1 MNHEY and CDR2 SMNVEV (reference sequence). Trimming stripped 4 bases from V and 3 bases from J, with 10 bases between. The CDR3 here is CASSSSGGYEQYF. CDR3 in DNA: TGTGCCAGCAGTTCGTCCGGGGGCTACGAGCAGTACTTC.

CDR3 nucleotides: TGTGCCAGCAGCGTAGGCCCAGGTCCGAACACCGGGGAGCTGTTTTTT. This gives the protein CASSVGPGPNTGELFF. The V and J genes are TRBV9 and TRBJ2-2; D call uncertain. The CDR3 runs 16 residues. Between the trimmed V and J ends, which lost 0 bases and 0 bases, there was a span of 9 bases. Germline V gene sequence: CDR1 SGDLS, CDR2 YYNGEE.

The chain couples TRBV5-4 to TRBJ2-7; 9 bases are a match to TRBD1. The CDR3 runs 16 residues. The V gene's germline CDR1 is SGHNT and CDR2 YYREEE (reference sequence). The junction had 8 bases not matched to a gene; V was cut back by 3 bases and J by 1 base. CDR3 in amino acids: CASSSQQGAKSYEQYF. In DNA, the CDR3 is TGTGCCAGCAGCTCCCAACAGGGGGCGAAATCCTACGAGCAGTACTTC.

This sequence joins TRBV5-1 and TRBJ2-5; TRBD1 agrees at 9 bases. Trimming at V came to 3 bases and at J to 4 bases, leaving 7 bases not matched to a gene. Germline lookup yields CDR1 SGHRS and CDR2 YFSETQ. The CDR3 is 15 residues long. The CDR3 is CASSWTPGQGETQYF. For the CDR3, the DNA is TGCGCCAGCAGCTGGACTCCGGGACAGGGAGAGACCCAGTACTTC.

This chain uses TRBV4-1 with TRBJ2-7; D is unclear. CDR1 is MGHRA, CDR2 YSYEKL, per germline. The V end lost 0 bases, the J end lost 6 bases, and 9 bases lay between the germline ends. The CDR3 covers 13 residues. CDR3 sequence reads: CASSQDLVSEQYF. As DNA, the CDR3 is TGCGCCAGCAGCCAAGATCTAGTAAGCGAGCAGTACTTC.

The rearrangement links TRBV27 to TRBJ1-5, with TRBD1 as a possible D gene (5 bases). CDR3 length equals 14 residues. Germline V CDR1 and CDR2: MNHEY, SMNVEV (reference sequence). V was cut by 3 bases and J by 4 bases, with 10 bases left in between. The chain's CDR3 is CASSFGEGNQPQHF. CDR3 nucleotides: TGTGCCAGCAGTTTCGGGGAGGGGAATCAGCCCCAGCATTTT.

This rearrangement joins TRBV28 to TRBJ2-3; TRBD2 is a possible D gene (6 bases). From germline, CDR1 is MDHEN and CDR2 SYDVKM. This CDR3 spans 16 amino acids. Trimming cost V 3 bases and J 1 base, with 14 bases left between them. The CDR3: CASSLSRVAGTDTQYF. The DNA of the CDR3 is TGTGCCAGCAGTTTGTCTCGAGTAGCGGGCACAGATACGCAGTATTTT.

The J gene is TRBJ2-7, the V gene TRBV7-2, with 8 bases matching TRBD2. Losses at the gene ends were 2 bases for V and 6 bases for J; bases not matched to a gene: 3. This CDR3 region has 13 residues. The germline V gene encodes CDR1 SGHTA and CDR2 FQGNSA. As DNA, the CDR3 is TGTGCCAGCAGCTTACTGGCGGGGGGCGAGCAGTACTTC. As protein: CASSLLAGGEQYF.

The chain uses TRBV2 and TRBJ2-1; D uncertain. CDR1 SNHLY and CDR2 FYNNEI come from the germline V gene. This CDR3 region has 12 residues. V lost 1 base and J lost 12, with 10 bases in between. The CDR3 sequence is CASSEGLAVQFF. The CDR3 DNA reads TGTGCCAGCAGTGAAGGGCTGGCGGTGCAGTTCTTC.

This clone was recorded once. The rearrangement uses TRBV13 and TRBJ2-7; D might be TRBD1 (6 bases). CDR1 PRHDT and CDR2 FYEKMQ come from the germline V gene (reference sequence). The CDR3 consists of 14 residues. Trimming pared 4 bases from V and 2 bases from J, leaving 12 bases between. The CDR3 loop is CASSSGQWTYEQYF. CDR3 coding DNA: TGTGCCAGCAGCTCAGGACAGTGGACCTACGAGCAGTACTTC. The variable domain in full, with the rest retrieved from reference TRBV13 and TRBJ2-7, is AAGVIQSPRHLIKEKRETATLKCYPIPRHDTVYWYQQGPGQDPQFLISFYEKMQSDKGSIPDRFSAQQFSDYHSELNMSSLELGDSALYFCASSSGQWTYEQYFGPGTRLTVT.

The CDR3 nucleotides are TGTGCCAGCAGGCGGCGGGGGACGCCAAGCACAGATACGCAGTATTTT. Its translation: CASRRRGTPSTDTQYF. The rearrangement links TRBV27 to TRBJ2-3, with TRBD2 matching over 7 bases. V trimming: 6 bases; J trimming: 0 bases; junction bases outside the gene matches: 9. Germline V CDR1 and CDR2: MNHEY, SMNVEV (reference sequence). This CDR3 region has 16 residues.

The CDR3 spells CASSPGQGRETQYF. The CDR3 DNA reads TGTGCCAGCAGCCCGGGACAGGGGAGAGAGACCCAGTACTTC. The chain employs TRBV7-9 and TRBJ2-5; 10 bases map to TRBD1. Germline CDR1 SEHNR, CDR2 FQNEAQ (reference sequence). CDR3 length equals 14 residues. V was pared by 5 bases and J by 4 bases, with 4 bases of the junction left unmatched.

The CDR3 reads CASSLWDRGGEQYF. CDR3 DNA: TGCGCCAGCAGCCTGTGGGACAGGGGTGGCGAGCAGTACTTC. The chain carries TRBV5-1 and TRBJ2-7, with 10 bases that match TRBD1. The CDR3 runs 14 residues. Losses at the gene ends were 4 bases for V and 6 bases for J; bases not matched to a gene: 7. CDR1 SGHRS and CDR2 YFSETQ come from the germline V gene.

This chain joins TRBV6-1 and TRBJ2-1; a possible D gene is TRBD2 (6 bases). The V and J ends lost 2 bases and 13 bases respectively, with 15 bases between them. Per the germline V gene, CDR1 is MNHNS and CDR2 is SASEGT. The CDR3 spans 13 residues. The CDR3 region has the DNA TGTGCCAGCAGTGAATCCGGGAGACGGTACCAGTTCTTC. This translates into CASSESGRRYQFF.

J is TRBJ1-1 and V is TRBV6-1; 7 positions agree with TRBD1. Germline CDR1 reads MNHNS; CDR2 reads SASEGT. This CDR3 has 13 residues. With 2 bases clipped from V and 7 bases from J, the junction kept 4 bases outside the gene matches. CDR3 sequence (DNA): TGTGCCAGCAGTGAACGCGGGACAGATGAAGCTTTCTTT. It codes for CASSERGTDEAFF.

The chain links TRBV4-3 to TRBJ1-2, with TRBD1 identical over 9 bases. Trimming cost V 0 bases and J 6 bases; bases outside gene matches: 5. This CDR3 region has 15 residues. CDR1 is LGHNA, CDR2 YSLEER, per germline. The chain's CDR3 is CASSQDGTGRNGYTF. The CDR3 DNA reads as TGCGCCAGCAGCCAAGATGGGACAGGGAGGAATGGCTACACCTTC.

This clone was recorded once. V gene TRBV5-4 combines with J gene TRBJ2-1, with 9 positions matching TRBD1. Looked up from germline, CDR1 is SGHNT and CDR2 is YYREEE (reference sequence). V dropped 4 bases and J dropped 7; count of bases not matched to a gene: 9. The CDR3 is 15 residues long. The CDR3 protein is CASSPYRGRENEQFF. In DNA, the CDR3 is TGTGCCAGCAGCCCTTACAGGGGGCGCGAAAATGAGCAGTTCTTC.

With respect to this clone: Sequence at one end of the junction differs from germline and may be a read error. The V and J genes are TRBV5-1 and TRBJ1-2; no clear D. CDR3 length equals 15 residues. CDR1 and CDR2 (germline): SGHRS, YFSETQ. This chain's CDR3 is CASSLGRYTNYVYTF. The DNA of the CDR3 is TGCGCCAGCAGCTTGGGACGCTATACTAACTATGTCTACACCTTC.

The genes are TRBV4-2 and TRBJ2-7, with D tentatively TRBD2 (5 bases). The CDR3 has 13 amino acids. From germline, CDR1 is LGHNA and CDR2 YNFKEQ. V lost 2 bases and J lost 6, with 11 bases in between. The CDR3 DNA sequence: TGTGCCAGCAGCCAAACGCGGGTATCCGAGCAGTACTTC. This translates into CASSQTRVSEQYF.

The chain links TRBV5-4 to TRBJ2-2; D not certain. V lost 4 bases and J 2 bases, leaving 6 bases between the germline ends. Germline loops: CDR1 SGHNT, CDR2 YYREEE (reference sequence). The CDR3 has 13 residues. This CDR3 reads CASSPFNTGELFF. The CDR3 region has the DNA TGTGCCAGCAGCCCATTTAACACCGGGGAGCTGTTTTTT. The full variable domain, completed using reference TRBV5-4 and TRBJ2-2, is ETGVTQSPTHLIKTRGQQVTLRCSSQSGHNTVSWYQQALGQGPQFIFQYYREEENGRGNFPPRFSGLQFPNYSSELNVNALELDDSALYLCASSPFNTGELFFGEGSRLTVL.

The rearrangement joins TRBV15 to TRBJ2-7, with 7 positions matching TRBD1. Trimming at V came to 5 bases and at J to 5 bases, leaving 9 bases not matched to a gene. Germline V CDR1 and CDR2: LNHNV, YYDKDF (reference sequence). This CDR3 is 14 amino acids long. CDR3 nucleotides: TGTGCCACCAGCCGGACCGGGACAGTCCACGAGCAGTACTTC. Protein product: CATSRTGTVHEQYF.